This T cell receptor beta chain came from a study of identical twins. V was trimmed by 5 bases and J by 0 bases, leaving 13 bases between them. In germline, CDR1 is SGHRS, CDR2 YFSETQ. The CDR3 covers 15 residues. TCRdb re-analysed the 5' RACE reads in MiXCR, keeping a single row per CDR3 protein. The sample contains around 370,000 distinct CDR3 sequences, 8.5% to 10% of which appear only once. Of note for this clonotype: A much more abundant neighbour one base away suggests this may be a read error.

The genes are TRBV5-1 and TRBJ2-3, with D perhaps matching TRBD2 (5 bases). The origin of this receptor is a woman aged 45-60 years in good health. Sequencing input: naive T cells sorted from blood. The CDR3 loop reads CASSTAGESTDTQYF. The CDR3 bases are TGCGCCAGCAGTACTGCGGGCGAAAGCACAGATACGCAGTATTTT. The full variable domain, in which reference TRBV5-1 and TRBJ2-3 provide the parts outside the CDR3, is KAGVTQTPRYLIKTRGQQVTLSCSPISGHRSVSWYQQTPGQGLQFLFEYFSETQRNKGNFPGRFSGRQFSNSRSEMNVSTLELGDSALYLCASSTAGESTDTQYFGPGTRLTVL.